This T cell receptor (beta chain) was captured by sequencing in a study of a mutant IDH1 vaccine in newly diagnosed glioma. Looking at the study overall: Vaccines were begun 4-6 weeks after radiotherapy alone, or with temozolomide cycles. Treated patients, averaging around 40 years, were about 60% male and about 40% female. Previous care, which was radiotherapy, temozolomide, or both, most often involved both.

Sequencing was performed with immunoSEQ multiplex PCR; in TCRdb, only in-frame clones are kept and a portion is missing. Here the sample spans tens of thousands of clones, 75% to 95% being singletons. The CDR3 consists of 13 residues. The germline gives CDR1 SGHRS, CDR2 YFSETQ. V gave up 4 bases and J gave up 2 bases, with 6 bases separating them. Worth noting for this clone: Its cognate antigen is unknown.

Documented time point: week 5, during vaccination. Every single dose of the vaccine, 300 ug of mutant IDH1 20-mer peptide, came with topical imiquimod. This TCR came from a woman aged 45 to 65 with glioma. This specimen was PBMCs, taken from a glioma patient whose treatment included an IDH1 peptide vaccine. The rearrangement joins TRBV5-1 to TRBJ2-2, with D perhaps TRBD2 (5 bases). The CDR3 loop is CASSEGNTGELFF. The CDR3 DNA sequence: TGCGCCAGCAGCGAGGGAAACACCGGGGAGCTGTTTTTT.